This T cell receptor beta chain was found in a study of blood T cell repertoires in COVID-19. As handled by the study authors: Amplification with reference gene primers provided the estimates of nucleated cell counts. Only in-frame clones appear in the TCRdb table, and some are missing; sequencing was by immunoSEQ multiplex PCR. V, J and clone size are those of that table, while D and trimming were read from the DNA. Altogether tens of thousands of clones are present, 80% to 95% being singletons, with the ten largest covering about 2.9%. As for this clone: An end of the junction differs from the germline gene, which may be a read error.

Germline V gene sequence: CDR1 SGDLS, CDR2 YYNGEE. The CDR3 covers 18 residues. The V gene is TRBV9, the J gene TRBJ2-2, with 12 nucleotides matching TRBD2. The specimen sequenced was peripheral blood. The sequence was collected from a woman aged 65 to 85 with active COVID-19. CDR3 DNA: TGTGCCAGCAGCGCCACCCAACTAGCGGGAGGAGTTACCGGGAAGCTGTTTTTT. Residues: CASSATQLAGGVTGKLFF.